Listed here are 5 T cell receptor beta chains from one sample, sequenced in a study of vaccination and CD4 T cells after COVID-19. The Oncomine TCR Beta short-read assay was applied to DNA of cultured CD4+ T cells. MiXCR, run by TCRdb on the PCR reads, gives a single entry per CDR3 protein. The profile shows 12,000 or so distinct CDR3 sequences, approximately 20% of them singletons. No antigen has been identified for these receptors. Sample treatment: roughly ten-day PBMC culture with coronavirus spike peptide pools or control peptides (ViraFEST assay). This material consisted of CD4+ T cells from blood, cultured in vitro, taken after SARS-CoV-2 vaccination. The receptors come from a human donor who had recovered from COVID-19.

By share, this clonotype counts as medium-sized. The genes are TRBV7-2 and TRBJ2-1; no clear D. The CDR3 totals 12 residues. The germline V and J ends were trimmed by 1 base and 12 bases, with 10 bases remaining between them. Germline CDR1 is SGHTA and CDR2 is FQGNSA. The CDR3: CASSLVSLTQFF. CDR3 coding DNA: TGTGCCAGCAGCTTAGTGTCTCTTACGCAGTTCTTC.

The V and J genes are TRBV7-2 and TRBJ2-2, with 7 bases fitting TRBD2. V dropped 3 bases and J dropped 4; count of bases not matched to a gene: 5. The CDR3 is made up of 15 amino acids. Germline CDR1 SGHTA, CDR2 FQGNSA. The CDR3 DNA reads TGTGCCAGCAGCTTCGGCGGGAGTGGCACCGGGGAGCTGTTTTTT. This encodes CASSFGGSGTGELFF.

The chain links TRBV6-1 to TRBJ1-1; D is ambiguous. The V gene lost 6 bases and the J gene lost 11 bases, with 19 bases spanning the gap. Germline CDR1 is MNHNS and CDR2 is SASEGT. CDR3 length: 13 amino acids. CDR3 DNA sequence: TGTGCCAGCAGATCCTTTGGAAAAATCAAGGCTTTCTTT. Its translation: CASRSFGKIKAFF.

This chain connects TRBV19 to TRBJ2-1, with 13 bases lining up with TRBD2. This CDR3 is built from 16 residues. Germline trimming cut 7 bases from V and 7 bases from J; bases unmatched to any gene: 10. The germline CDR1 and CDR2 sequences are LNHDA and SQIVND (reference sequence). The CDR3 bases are TGTGCCAGTAAGAAAGAACCGGGACTAGCGGGGAATGAGCAGTTCTTC. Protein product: CASKKEPGLAGNEQFF.

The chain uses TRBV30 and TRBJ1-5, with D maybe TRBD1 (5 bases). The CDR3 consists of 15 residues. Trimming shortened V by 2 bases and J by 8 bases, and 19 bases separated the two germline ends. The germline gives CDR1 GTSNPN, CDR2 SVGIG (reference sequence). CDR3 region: CAWSKGLLPSEPQHF. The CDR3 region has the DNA TGTGCCTGGAGTAAGGGACTTCTTCCATCCGAGCCCCAGCATTTT.